Sequencing of this T cell receptor beta chain was carried out in a study of shared clonotypes between healthy human individuals (dated by TCRdb to about 2020). Notes on the research overall: The cohort comprised a couple of women and a few men aged 18 to 49 years. For each donor, CD4 naive and CD4 memory were each run on three plates, CD8 naive on two plates, and CD8 memory on one plate. To estimate repertoire size and how much clonotypes are shared between individuals, the study performed deep sequencing of blood TCR repertoires from a handful of healthy adults. Different laboratories and diverse techniques were used to prepare libraries and sequence TCR repertoires, to increase sequencing depth and limit assay-specific biases. Per donor, leukapheresis produced somewhere between about 0.8 and 9 billion PBMCs. Overall results and qualifications from the work: Naive subsets generally had larger estimated clonotype richness than memory subsets did. The small number of donors limited the genetic and exposure-history diversity represented. Pairwise subsampling indicated that sequencing depth was expected to affect the degree of clonotype sharing among donors. Higher generation probabilities were observed for clonotypes shared by all four sorted-subset donors than for non-shared clonotypes. Rarefaction of sorted-subset datasets indicated incomplete sequencing despite the large sequencing depth. Only blood was sampled, and tissue TCR repertoires likely differ from those in blood. Sharing across a few donors was observed for roughly 5% of naive CD4, 3% to 3.5% of naive CD8, over 2% of memory CD4, and about 0.4% of memory CD8 clonotypes.

The CDR3 runs 17 residues from the cysteine to the phenylalanine. The read is trimmed to its CDR3 DNA, 51 bases read in frame from base 1. According to the germline V gene, CDR1 reads MGHRA and CDR2 reads YSYEKL. V was cut back by 0 bases and J by 0 bases, leaving a gap of 12 bases between them. This clone was counted a single time. The antigen it binds to is not known. No base-level quality is on record; no much larger clone is a single base apart. The donors were healthy, HIV-negative adults who had no recently reported acute infections or vaccinations. Only Caucasian adults living in Nashville, Tennessee, USA were represented among the donors. CD4+ T cells were enriched by magnetic negative selection; naive cells were then positively selected on CD45RA, and the negative fraction formed the memory subset. Blood was collected by leukapheresis, and PBMCs were isolated by Ficoll-Histopaque density gradient centrifugation and then cryopreserved in liquid nitrogen vapor phase. Analytical flow cytometry was used to check the purity and quantity of each magnetically sorted T cell population. Genomic DNA was isolated from every sorted fraction and measured by UV absorbance on a Nanodrop 2000c.

TCR CDR3 regions were amplified from genomic DNA by multiplex PCR using the deep immunoSEQ assay. For each cell subset, the extracted genomic DNA was distributed evenly across all wells of several immunoSEQ 96-well plates, and each plate served as one replicate. Each replicate PCR for sorted subsets received 200 ng genomic DNA, equal to roughly 29,000 T cell genomes. Purified libraries were measured with a Qubit 3.0 fluorometer, size-checked on a Bioanalyzer 2100, and measured again with the KAPA Library Quantification kit. Every immunoSEQ 96-well plate was sequenced on a separate single-read 150-cycle Illumina NextSeq 550 flow cell. Per the original workflow: Because only junctional sequences without quality scores were contained in the immunoSEQ output, filtering matching that applied to full-length reads could not be performed. Sequences were annotated with PyIR, a Python wrapper for IgBLAST v1.9, and V/J genes and CDR3 were assigned using IMGT germline references. Reads were filtered out if the reads had weak V/J assignments (E-value above 1e-6), no CDR3, stop codons, out-of-frame junctions, or ambiguous translated residues. V3J clonotypes were defined by identical inferred V gene, J gene, and CDR3 amino acid sequence. Percentage overlap between repertoires was calculated by dividing the number of shared unique clonotypes by the size of the smaller repertoire. RTK rarefaction, the Chao1 estimator, and Recon v2.1 estimates of unobserved clonotypes were used to assess repertoire richness. Generation probabilities for all TCRbeta clonotypes obtained by the gDNA method from several donors were computed using OLGA. TCRdb holds this immuneACCESS table with in-frame rearrangements only. Some clones are missing; in checked studies, unresolved V genes explain under half, and the rest has no known cause. Clonal size and the V and J genes are those of that table, whereas D and trimming came from the DNA. Counted in this sample were about 2.5 million clones; 80% to 95% of them appeared once. Of the sample, roughly 0.34% falls within the top ten clones.

This sequence uses TRBV4-1 and TRBJ1-5, with a weak D call of TRBD1 (5 bases match). The specimen was naive CD4+ T cells from PBMCs. The label giving this sample's cell subset or site can be read as: CD45RA+ positively selected. This clonotype was obtained from a man aged 18 to 35 in good health. Some clones in this sample may be carry-over from other donors' samples. The DNA sequence is given as TGCGCCAGCAGCCAAGATGAGGGGCAATATAGCAATCAGCCCCAGCATTTT. Protein translation: CASSQDEGQYSNQPQHF.